Below, 4 T cell receptor beta chains from the same sample are listed, as sequenced in a study of CXCR3-negative and CXCR3-positive naive CD8 T cells. TRB cDNA was prepared as libraries by UMI-labeled 5' RACE. Reanalyzing the 5' RACE reads, TCRdb keeps one entry per CDR3 protein, without DNA. The sample's table shows tens of thousands of distinct CDR3 sequences. Material: naive CXCR3- CD8+ T cells from blood. Subset of the sample: CD45RO-CCR7+CD27+CD95- naive CD8+ T cells lacking CXCR3 (TNR3-). Receptors were obtained from a human donor in good health. Some clones in this sample may be carry-over from other donors' samples.

Its frequency marks this clonotype as medium-sized. This chain links TRBV4-3 with TRBJ2-7. The CDR3 consists of 15 residues. Per germline, CDR1 LGHNA and CDR2 YSLEER. CDR3 sequence: CASSQVRGSSYEQYF.

CDR3 residues: CASSLAIQDRVWPTDTQYF. This chain links TRBV5-1 with TRBJ2-3; TCRdb designates TRBD1, a call that cannot be tested without DNA. This CDR3 is 19 amino acids long. Germline CDR1 reads SGHRS; CDR2 reads YFSETQ. Filled out from reference TRBV5-1 and TRBJ2-3, the complete variable domain reads KAGVTQTPRYLIKTRGQQVTLSCSPISGHRSVSWYQQTPGQGLQFLFEYFSETQRNKGNFPGRFSGRQFSNSRSEMNVSTLELGDSALYLCASSLAIQDRVWPTDTQYFGPGTRLTVL.

The V gene is TRBV7-9, the J gene TRBJ2-3; TCRdb's D call of TRBD2 is untestable without DNA. CDR1 and CDR2 from the germline V gene are SEHNR and FQNEAQ (reference sequence). This CDR3 comprises 19 residues. The CDR3 region is CASRKPRETSGDSADTQYF.

This chain uses TRBV28 with TRBJ1-5; TCRdb's assignment of TRBD1 cannot be checked, as there is no DNA. Germline CDR1 MDHEN, CDR2 SYDVKM. The CDR3 sequence is 18 residues long. CDR3 sequence: CASSPSQGDFTSNQPQHF.